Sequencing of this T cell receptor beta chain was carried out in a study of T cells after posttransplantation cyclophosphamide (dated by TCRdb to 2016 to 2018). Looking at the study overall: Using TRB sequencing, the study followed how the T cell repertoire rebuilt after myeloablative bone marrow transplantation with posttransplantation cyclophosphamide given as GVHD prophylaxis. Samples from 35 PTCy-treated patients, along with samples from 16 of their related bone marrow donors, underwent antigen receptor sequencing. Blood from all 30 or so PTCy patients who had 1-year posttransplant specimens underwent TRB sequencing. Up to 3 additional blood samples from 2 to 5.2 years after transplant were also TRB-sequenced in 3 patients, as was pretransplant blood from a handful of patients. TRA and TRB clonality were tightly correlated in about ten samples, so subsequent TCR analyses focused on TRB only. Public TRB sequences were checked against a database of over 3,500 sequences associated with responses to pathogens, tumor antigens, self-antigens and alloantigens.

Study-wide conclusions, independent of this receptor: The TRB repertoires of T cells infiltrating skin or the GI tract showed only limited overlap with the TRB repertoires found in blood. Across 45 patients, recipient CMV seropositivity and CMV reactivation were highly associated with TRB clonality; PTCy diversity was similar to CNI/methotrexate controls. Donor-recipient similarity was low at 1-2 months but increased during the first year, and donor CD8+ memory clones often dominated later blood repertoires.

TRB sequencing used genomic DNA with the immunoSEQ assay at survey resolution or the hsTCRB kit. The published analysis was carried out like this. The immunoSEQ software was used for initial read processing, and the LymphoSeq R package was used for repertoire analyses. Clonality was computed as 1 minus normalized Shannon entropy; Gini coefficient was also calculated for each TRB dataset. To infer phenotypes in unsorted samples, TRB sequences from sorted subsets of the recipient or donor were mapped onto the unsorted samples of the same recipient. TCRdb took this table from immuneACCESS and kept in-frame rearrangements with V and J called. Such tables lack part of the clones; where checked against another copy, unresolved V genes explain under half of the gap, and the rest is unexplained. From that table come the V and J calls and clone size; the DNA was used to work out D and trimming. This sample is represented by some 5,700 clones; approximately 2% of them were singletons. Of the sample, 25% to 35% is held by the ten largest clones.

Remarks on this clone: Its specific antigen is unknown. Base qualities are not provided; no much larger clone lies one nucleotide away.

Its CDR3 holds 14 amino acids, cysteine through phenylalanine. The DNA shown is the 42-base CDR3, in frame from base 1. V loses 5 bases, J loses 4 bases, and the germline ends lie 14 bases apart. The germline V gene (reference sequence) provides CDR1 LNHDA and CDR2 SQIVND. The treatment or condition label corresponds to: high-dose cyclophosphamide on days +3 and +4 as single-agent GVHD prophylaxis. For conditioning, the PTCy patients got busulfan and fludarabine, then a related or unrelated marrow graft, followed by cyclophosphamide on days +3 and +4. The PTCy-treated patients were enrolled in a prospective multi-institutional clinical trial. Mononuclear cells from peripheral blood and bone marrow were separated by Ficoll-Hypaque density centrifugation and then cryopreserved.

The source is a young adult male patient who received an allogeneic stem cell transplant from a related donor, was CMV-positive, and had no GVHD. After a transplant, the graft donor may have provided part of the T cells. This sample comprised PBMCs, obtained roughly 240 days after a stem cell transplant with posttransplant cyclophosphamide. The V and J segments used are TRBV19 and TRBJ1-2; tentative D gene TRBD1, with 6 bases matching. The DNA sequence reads TGTGCCAGTAGTTGGGACACCGGCTCCTATGGCTACACCTTC. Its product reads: CASSWDTGSYGYTF.